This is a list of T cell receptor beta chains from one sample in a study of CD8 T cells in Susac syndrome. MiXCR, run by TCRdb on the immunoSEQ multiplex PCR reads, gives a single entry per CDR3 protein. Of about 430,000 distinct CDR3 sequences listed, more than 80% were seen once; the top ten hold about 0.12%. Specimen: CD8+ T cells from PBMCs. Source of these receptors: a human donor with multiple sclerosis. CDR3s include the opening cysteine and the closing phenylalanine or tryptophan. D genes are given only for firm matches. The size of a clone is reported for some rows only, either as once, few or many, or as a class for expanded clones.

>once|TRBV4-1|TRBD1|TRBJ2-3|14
TGCGCCAGCAGCCAGACAGGGGGCACAGATACGCAGTATTTT
CASSQTGGTDTQYF
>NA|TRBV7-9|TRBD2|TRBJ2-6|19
TGTGCCAGCAGACAACCGACCGGGACTAGCGGCTCTGGGGCCAACGTCCTGACTTTC
CASRQPTGTSGSGANVLTF
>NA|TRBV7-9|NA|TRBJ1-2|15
TGTGTCAGCAGTAACGGGGCAGGGACTAACTATGGCTACACCTTC
CVSSNGAGTNYGYTF
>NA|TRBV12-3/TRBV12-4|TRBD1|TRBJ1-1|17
TGTGCCAGCAGTTTGCCGCTCGTGGACAGGGAGGGCACTGAAGCTTTCTTT
CASSLPLVDREGTEAFF
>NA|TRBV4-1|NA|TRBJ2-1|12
TGCGCCAGCAGCCAAGATAGTAGTGAGCAGTTCTTC
CASSQDSSEQFF
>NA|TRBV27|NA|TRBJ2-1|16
TGTGCCAGCAGTTTATCGGGCCAGGGTCGCGCTAATGAGCAGTTCTTC
CASSLSGQGRANEQFF
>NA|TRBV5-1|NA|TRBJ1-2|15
TGCGCCAGCAGAAGACAGGAGTTCGAGAACTATGGCTACACCTTC
CASRRQEFENYGYTF
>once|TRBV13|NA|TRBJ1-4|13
TGTGCCAGCAGCTTAGGGGTTAATGAAAAACTGTTTTTT
CASSLGVNEKLFF
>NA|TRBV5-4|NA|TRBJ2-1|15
TGTGCCAGCAGCTTGGTGAGGAGTTCCTACAATGAGCAGTTCTTC
CASSLVRSSYNEQFF
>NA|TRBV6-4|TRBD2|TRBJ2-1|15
TGTGCCAGCCGTAGGGTAGCGGGAGACTACAATGAGCAGTTCTTC
CASRRVAGDYNEQFF
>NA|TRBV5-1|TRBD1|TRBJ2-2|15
TGCGCCAGTGGGGACAGGGACCTTGACACCGGGGAGCTGTTTTTT
CASGDRDLDTGELFF
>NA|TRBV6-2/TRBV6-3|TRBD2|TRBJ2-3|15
TGTGCCAGCAGTTTGACTAGCTCACTCACAGATACGCAGTATTTT
CASSLTSSLTDTQYF
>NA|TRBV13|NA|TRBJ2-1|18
TGTGCCAGCAGCTTAGGGTTCCCAAGCGGAAGCTCCTACAATGAGCAGTTCTTC
CASSLGFPSGSSYNEQFF
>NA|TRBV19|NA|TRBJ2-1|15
TGTGCCAGTAGTATACTGGCGGTACGATACAATGAGCAGTTCTTC
CASSILAVRYNEQFF
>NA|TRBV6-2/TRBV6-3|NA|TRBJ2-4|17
TGTGCCAGCAGTTACTCTCTAGGGGGTTCAACCAAAAACATTCAGTACTTC
CASSYSLGGSTKNIQYF
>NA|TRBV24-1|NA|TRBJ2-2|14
TGTGCCACCAGTGATTCCATCGGGACCGGGGAGCTGTTTTTT
CATSDSIGTGELFF
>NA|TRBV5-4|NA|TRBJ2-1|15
TGTGCCAGCAGCTTTGGTACAGGATCCTACAATGAGCAGTTCTTC
CASSFGTGSYNEQFF
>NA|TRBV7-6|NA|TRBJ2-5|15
TGTGCCAGCAGCTCGGGGACAGCGGGGGAAGAGACCCAGTACTTC
CASSSGTAGEETQYF
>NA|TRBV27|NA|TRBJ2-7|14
TGTGCCAGCAGTTTTTTCGGACAGACCTACGAGCAGTACTTC
CASSFFGQTYEQYF
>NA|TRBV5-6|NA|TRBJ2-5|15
TGTGCCAGCACCGACATCGGGTCCCTTCAAGAGACCCAGTACTTC
CASTDIGSLQETQYF
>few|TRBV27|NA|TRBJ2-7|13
TGTGCCAGCAGCAGTCGCCCCTCCTACGAGCAGTACTTC
CASSSRPSYEQYF
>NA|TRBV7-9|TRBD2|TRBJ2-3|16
TGTGCCAGCAGCTCGTGGACTAGCGTTCCTGCAGATACGCAGTATTTT
CASSSWTSVPADTQYF
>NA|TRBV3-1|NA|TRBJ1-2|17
TGTGCCAGCAGCCAAGTTTCAGGGGAGGGCTGGAACTATGGCTACACCTTC
CASSQVSGEGWNYGYTF
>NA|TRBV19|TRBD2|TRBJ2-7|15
TGTGCCAGTAGTATGCTAGCGGGGGCCTCCTACGAGCAGTACTTC
CASSMLAGASYEQYF
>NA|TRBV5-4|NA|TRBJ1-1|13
TGTGCCAGCAGCTTGATTGGGGATACTGAAGCTTTCTTT
CASSLIGDTEAFF
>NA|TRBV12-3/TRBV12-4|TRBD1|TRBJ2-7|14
TGTGCCAGCAGGCTGGGACAGGGGGGCTACGAGCAGTACTTC
CASRLGQGGYEQYF
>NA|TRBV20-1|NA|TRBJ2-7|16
TGCAGTGCTAGAGGGGGGACCGCCCCCAACGCGGCCGAGCAGTACTTC
CSARGGTAPNAAEQYF
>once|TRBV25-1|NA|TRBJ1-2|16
TGTGCCAGCAGAGCCCCCAGTTACAAGGGCCTCCATGGCTACACCTTC
CASRAPSYKGLHGYTF
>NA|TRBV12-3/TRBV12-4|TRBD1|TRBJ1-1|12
TGTGCCAGCAGACCAGGGGGCTTAGGAGCTTTCTTT
CASRPGGLGAFF
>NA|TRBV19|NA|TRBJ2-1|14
TGTGCCAGTAGTATAAGGATGACAGTTGGTGAGCAGTTCTTC
CASSIRMTVGEQFF
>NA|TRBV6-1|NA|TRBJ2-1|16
TGTGCCAGCAGTGAATCCCGGGACTTCTCCTACAATGAGCAGTTCTTC
CASSESRDFSYNEQFF
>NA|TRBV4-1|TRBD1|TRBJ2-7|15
TGCGCCAGCAGCCAAGATCGGGGACAGGGGAGCGAGCAGTACTTC
CASSQDRGQGSEQYF
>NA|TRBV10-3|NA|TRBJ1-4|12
TGTGCCATCAGTAAAAAACAGGAAAAACTGTTTTTT
CAISKKQEKLFF
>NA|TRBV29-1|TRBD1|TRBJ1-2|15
TGCAGCGTTGGTTCCGGACAGGGCATACACTATGGCTACACCTTC
CSVGSGQGIHYGYTF
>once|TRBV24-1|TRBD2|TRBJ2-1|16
TGTGCCACCAGTGACCTTACTAGCGGGGGGGCCCATGAGCAGTTCTTC
CATSDLTSGGAHEQFF
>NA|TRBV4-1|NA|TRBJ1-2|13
TGCGCCAGCAGCCAAGAGGATGGGAATGGCTACACCTTC
CASSQEDGNGYTF
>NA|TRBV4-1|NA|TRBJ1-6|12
TGCGCCAGCAGCCTGCCGGGAGCCCCCCTCCACTTT
CASSLPGAPLHF
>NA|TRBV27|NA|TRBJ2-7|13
TGTGCCAGCAGTTTCGGACACCCCTACGAGCAGTACTTC
CASSFGHPYEQYF
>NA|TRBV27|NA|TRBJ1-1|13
TGTGCCAGCAGTTTATCTGGCCACACTGAAGCTTTCTTT
CASSLSGHTEAFF
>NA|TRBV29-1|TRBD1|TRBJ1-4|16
TGCAGCGTAAAGGCGGCAGGGGGCTCCCTTAGTGAAAAACTGTTTTTT
CSVKAAGGSLSEKLFF
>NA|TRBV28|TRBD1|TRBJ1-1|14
TGTGCCAGCAGTCTACGGACAGGGAGCACTGAAGCTTTCTTT
CASSLRTGSTEAFF
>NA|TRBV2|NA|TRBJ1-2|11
TGTGCCAGCAGTGACACGTATGGCTACACCTTC
CASSDTYGYTF
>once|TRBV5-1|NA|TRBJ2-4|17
TGCGCCAGCAGCTTGGGGGACCGCGGGATCGCCAAAAACATTCAGTACTTC
CASSLGDRGIAKNIQYF
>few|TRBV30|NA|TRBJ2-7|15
TGTGCCTGGAGTTACGTAAGCGGTAGCTCCTACGAGCAGTACTTC
CAWSYVSGSSYEQYF
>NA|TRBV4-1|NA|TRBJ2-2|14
TGCGCCAGCAGCTACCTCCCCGACACCGGGGAGCTGTTTTTT
CASSYLPDTGELFF
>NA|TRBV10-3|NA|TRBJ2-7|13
TGTGCCATTTTGGCCGGGGAAGGCTACGAGCAGTACTTC
CAILAGEGYEQYF
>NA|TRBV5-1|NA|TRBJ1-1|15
TGCGCCAGCAGCTTGTTATACGGGTGGAACACTGAAGCTTTCTTT
CASSLLYGWNTEAFF